The entry that follows covers one T cell receptor beta chain sequence. The entry originates in a study of blood T cell repertoires in COVID-19. Study as a whole: The United States, Italy and Spain provided the acute and convalescent COVID-19 samples.

Original analysis: The authors estimated nucleated cell counts from reference gene primer amplification. Only in-frame clones appear in the TCRdb table, and some are missing; sequencing was by immunoSEQ multiplex PCR. That table is the source of V, J and clone size, and D and trimming were worked out from the DNA. The table has around 500,000 clones, 88% seen once; the top ten hold approximately 1.8%. Each participant's cohort was designated according to participant-reported clinical history. This CDR3 has 14 amino acids. V trimming: 6 bases; J trimming: 5 bases; junction bases outside the gene matches: 8. Germline values: CDR1 SGDLS, CDR2 YYNGEE.

This chain connects TRBV9 to TRBJ2-3; 8 positions match TRBD2. The TCR was taken from a woman in her forties who had recovered from COVID-19. The sequenced sample consisted of PBMCs or T cells enriched from blood (not recorded which). This CDR3 is CASTISGMEDTQYF. The CDR3 DNA follows: TGTGCCAGCACCATTAGCGGGATGGAAGATACGCAGTATTTT.